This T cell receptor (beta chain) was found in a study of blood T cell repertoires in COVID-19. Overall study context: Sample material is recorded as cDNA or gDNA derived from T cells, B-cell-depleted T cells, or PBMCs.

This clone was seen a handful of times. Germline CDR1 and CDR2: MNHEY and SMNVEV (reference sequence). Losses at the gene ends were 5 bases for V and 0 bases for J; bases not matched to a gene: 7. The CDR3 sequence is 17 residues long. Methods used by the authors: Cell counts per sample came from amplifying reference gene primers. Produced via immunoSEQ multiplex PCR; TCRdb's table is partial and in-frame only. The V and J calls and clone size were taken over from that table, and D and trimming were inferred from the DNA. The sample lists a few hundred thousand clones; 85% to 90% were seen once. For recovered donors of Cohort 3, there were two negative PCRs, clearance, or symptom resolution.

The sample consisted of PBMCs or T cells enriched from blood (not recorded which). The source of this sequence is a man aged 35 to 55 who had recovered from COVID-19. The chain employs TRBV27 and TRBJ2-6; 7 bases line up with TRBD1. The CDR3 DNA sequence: TGTGCCAGCAGTGAAACAGGGGTTAGCTCTGGGGCCAACGTCCTGACTTTC. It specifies CASSETGVSSGANVLTF.